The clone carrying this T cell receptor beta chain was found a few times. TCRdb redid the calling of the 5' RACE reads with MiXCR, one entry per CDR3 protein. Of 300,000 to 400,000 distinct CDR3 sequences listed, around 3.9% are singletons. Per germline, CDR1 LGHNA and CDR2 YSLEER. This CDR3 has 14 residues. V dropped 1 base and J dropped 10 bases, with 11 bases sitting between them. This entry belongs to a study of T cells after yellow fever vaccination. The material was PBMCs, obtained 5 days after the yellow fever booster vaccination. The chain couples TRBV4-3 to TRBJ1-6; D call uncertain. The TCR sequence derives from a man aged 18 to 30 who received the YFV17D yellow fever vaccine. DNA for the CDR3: TGCGCCAGCAGCCAAGGGCCGGCAGCCTCACCCCTCCACTTT. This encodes CASSQGPAASPLHF.